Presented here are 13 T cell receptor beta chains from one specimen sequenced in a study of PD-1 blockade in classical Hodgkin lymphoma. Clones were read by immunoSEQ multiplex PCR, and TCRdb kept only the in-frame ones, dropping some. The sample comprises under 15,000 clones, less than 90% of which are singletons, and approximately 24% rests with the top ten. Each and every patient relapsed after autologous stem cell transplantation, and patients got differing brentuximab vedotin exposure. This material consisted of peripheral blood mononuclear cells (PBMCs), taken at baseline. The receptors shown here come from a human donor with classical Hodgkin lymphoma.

The DNA of the CDR3 is TGTGCTAGTGGTTCTCGGACAGGCAAGAACACTGAAGCTTTCTTT. Translation gives CASGSRTGKNTEAFF. This chain joins TRBV12-5 and TRBJ1-1, with TRBD1 matching over 7 bases. J gave up 1 base and V 4 bases, and 6 bases lay outside the gene matches. The CDR3 is 15 amino acids. Germline CDR1 reads LGHNT; CDR2 reads FRNRAP.

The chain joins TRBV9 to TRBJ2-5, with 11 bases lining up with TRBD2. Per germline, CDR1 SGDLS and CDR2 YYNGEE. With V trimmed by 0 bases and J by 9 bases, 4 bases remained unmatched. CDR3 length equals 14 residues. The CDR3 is CASSVGTSGPSQYF. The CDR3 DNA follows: TGTGCCAGCAGCGTAGGGACTAGCGGGCCATCCCAGTACTTC.

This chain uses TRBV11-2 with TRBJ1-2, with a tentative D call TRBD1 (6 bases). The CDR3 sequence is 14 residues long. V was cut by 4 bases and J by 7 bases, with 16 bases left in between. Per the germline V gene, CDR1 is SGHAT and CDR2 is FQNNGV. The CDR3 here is CASSSGQRGLGYTF. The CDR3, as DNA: TGTGCCAGCAGCTCTGGACAGCGAGGCCTTGGCTACACCTTC.

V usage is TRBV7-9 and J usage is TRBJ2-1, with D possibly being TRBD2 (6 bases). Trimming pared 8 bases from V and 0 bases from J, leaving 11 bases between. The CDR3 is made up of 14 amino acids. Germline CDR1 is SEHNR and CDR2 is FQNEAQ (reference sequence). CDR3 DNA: TGTGCCAGCGCAACCGGGAGCTCCTACAATGAGCAGTTCTTC. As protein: CASATGSSYNEQFF.

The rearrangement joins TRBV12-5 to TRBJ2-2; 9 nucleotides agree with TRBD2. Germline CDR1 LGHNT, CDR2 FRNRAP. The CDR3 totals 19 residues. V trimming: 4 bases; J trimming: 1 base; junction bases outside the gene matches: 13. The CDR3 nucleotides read TGTGCTAGTGGTTCATTTAACCCCTTTAGCGGGAGGAACACCGGGGAGCTGTTTTTT. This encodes CASGSFNPFSGRNTGELFF. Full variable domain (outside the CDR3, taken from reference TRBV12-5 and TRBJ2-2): DARVTQTPRHKVTEMGQEVTMRCQPILGHNTVFWYRQTMMQGLELLAYFRNRAPLDDSGMPKDRFSAEMPDATLATLKIQPSEPRDSAVYFCASGSFNPFSGRNTGELFFGEGSRLTVL.

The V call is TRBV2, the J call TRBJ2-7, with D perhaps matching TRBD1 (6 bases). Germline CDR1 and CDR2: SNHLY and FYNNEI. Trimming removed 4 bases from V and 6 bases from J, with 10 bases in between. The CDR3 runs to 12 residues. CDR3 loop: CASSGTGSEQYV. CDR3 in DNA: TGTGCCAGCAGTGGTACAGGGAGCGAGCAGTACGTC.

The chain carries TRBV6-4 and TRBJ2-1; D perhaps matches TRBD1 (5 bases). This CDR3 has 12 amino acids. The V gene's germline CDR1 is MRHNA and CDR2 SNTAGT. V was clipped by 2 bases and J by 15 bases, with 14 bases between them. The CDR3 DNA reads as TGTGCCAGCAGTGACCGGGCAGGGATGAGGTTCTTC. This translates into CASSDRAGMRFF.

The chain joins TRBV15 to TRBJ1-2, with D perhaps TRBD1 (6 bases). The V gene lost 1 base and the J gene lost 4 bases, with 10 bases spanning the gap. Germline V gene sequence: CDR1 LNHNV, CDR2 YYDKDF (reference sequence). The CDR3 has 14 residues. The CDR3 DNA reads TGTGCCACCAGCAGAGGACAGGCTGTCTATGGCTACACCTTC. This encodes CATSRGQAVYGYTF.

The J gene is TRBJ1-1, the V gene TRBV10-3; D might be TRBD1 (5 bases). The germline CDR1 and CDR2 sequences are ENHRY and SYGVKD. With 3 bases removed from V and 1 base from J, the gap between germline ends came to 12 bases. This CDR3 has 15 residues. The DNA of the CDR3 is TGTGCCATCAGTGAAAACCGACAGACGAACACTGAAGCTTTCTTT. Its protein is CAISENRQTNTEAFF.

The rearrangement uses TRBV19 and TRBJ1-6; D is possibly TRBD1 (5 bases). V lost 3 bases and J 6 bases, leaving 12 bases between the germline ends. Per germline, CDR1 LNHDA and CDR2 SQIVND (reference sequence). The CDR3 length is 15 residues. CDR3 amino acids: CASSMTAFSNSPLHF. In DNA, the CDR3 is TGTGCCAGTAGTATGACAGCTTTTTCTAATTCACCCCTCCACTTT.

CDR3 loop: CASSPSETGFGETQYF. The CDR3 region has the DNA TGTGCCAGCAGTCCTAGTGAGACAGGGTTCGGGGAGACCCAGTACTTC. The chain combines TRBV5-4 with TRBJ2-5, with TRBD1 matching over 7 bases. Germline CDR1 and CDR2: SGHNT and YYREEE (reference sequence). This CDR3 has 16 amino acids. V dropped 5 bases and J dropped 5; count of bases not matched to a gene: 15.

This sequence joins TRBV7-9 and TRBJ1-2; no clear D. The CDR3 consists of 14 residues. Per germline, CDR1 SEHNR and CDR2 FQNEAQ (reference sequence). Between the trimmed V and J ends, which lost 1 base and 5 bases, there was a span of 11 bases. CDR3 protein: CASSLVSAAYGYTF. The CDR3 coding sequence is TGTGCCAGCAGCTTAGTCTCCGCAGCGTATGGCTACACCTTC.

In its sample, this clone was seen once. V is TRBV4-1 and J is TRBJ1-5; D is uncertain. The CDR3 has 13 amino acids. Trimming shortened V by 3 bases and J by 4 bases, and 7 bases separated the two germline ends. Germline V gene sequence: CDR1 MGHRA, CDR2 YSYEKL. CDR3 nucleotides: TGCGCCAGCAGCCACGGTGGAAATCAGCCCCAGCATTTT. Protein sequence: CASSHGGNQPQHF.